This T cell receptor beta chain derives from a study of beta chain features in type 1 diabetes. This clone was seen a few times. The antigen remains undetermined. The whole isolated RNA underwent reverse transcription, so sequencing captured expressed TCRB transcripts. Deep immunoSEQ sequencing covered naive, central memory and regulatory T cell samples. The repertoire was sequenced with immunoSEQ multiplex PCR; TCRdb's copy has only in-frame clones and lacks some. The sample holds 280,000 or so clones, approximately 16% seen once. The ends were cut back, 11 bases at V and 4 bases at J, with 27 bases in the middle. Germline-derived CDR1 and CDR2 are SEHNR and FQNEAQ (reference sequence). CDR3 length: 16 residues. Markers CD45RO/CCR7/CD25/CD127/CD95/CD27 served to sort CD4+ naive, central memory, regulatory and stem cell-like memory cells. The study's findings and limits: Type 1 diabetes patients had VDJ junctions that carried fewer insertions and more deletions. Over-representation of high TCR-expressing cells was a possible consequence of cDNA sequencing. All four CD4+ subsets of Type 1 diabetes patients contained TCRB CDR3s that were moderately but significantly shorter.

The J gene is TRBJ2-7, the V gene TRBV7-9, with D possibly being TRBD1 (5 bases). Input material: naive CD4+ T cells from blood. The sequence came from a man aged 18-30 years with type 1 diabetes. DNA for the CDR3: TGTGCCGGCTTGGGGCCAGGGTCCTCCAGTCCTTACGAGCAGTACTTC. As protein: CAGLGPGSSSPYEQYF.